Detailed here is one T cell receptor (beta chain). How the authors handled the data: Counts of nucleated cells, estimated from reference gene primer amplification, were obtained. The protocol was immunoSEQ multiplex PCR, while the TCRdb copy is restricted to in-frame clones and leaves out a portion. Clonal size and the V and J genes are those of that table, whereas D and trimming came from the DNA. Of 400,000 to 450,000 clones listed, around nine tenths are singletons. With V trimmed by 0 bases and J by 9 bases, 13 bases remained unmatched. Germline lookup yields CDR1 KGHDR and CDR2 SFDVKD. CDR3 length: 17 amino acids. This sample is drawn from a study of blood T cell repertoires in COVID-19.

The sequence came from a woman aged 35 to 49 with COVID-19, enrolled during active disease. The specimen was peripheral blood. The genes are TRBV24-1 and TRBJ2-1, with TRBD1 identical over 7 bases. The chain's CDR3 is CATSDLRGLTGSGEQFF. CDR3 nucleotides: TGTGCCACCAGTGATTTGCGAGGCCTGACAGGGTCAGGTGAGCAGTTCTTC.